These 31 T cell receptor beta chains were sequenced from one sample in a study of breast tumors, draining lymph nodes, adjacent tissues. The lymph nodes were axillary draining lymph nodes from breast cancer patients. One entry per CDR3 protein, called by TCRdb with MiXCR from the multiplex PCR reads. The data show about 180,000 distinct CDR3 sequences, about 30% seen once. Sequencing was performed on axillary lymph node tissue. The receptors stem from a female donor with breast cancer. Some clones in this sample may be carry-over from other donors' samples.

This clonotype appeared once. The J gene is TRBJ2-5, the V gene TRBV11-2, with 7 bases identical to TRBD2. After removal of 0 bases from V and 3 bases from J, the junction contained 7 bases not matched to a gene. The CDR3 has 16 amino acids. Germline CDR1 and CDR2: SGHAT and FQNNGV. For the CDR3, the DNA is TGTGCCAGCAGCTTAGAGGTGGGGGGGGAAAAAGAGACCCAGTACTTC. This sequence encodes CASSLEVGGEKETQYF.

As to this clonotype: A read error is possible here, since a much larger clone lies one base away. The V call is TRBV9, the J call TRBJ2-1, with a possible D match to TRBD1 (5 bases). Germline V gene lookup returns CDR1 SGDLS and CDR2 YYNGEE. This CDR3 comprises 14 residues. The CDR3 loop reads CASSVEISDNEQSF. CDR3 sequence (DNA): TGTGCCAGCAGCGTAGAGATTTCGGACAATGAGCAGTCCTTC.

This clonotype was counted only a few times. The chain joins TRBV13 to TRBJ1-1; D unclear. Germline CDR1 is PRHDT and CDR2 is FYEKMQ (reference sequence). The CDR3 has 13 residues. V lost 2 bases and J 0 bases, leaving 4 bases between the germline ends. The DNA of the CDR3 is TGTGCCAGCAGCTTACGTATGAACACTGAAGCTTTCTTT. Translating it yields CASSLRMNTEAFF.

This clonotype has only a few counts. This chain uses TRBV11-1 with TRBJ1-1; D is unclear. Germline V gene sequence: CDR1 SGHAT, CDR2 FQDESV (reference sequence). Trimming took off 4 bases at V and 7 bases at J, with 10 bases between the two ends. CDR3 length equals 12 residues. The DNA for the CDR3 is TGTGCCAGCAGCTCCCCGATGGGTGAAGCTTTCTTT. Protein sequence: CASSSPMGEAFF.

The chain employs TRBV11-2 and TRBJ1-5; D is perhaps TRBD1 (6 bases). Germline values: CDR1 SGHAT, CDR2 FQNNGV. CDR3 size: 15 residues. Trimming stripped 4 bases from V and 9 bases from J, with 19 bases between. The CDR3 protein is CASSSIAGAGWPQHF. The CDR3 DNA reads as TGTGCCAGCAGCTCGATAGCGGGGGCGGGCTGGCCCCAGCATTTT.

This clonotype occurred many times. The rearrangement joins TRBV20-1 to TRBJ2-7; D may be TRBD2 (6 bases). V was pared by 0 bases and J by 3 bases, with 12 bases between. CDR1 is DFQATT and CDR2 is SNEGSKA in the germline V gene (reference sequence). The CDR3 runs 14 residues. The DNA for the CDR3 is TGCAGTGCTAGAGATCTGGAGGGTATCTACGAGCAGTACTTC. Its protein is CSARDLEGIYEQYF.

V usage is TRBV3-1 and J usage is TRBJ2-1, with D possibly being TRBD2 (5 bases). CDR1 is LGHDT, CDR2 YNNKEL, per germline (reference sequence). This CDR3 has 15 residues. V was shortened by 6 bases and J by 0 bases, with 12 bases between the two germline ends. The chain's CDR3 is CASSTVSGSYNEQFF. DNA of the CDR3: TGTGCCAGCAGTACGGTCAGCGGCTCCTACAATGAGCAGTTCTTC.

This clonotype was recorded many times. V and J are TRBV7-6 and TRBJ2-5; D not certain. Trimming stripped 5 bases from V and 6 bases from J, with 13 bases between. CDR1 is SGHVS, CDR2 FNYEAQ, per germline. CDR3 length equals 13 residues. This CDR3 reads CASSPPNIQTQYF. The DNA of the CDR3 is TGTGCCAGCAGCCCACCAAACATACAGACCCAGTACTTC. The variable domain in full, with the rest retrieved from reference TRBV7-6 and TRBJ2-5, is GAGVSQSPRYKVTKRGQDVALRCDPISGHVSLYWYRQALGQGPEFLTYFNYEAQQDKSGLPNDRFSAERPEGSISTLTIQRTEQRDSAMYRCASSPPNIQTQYFGPGTRLLVL.

This clonotype was seen once. This chain connects TRBV7-9 to TRBJ2-5, with 10 bases identical to TRBD1. J lost 5 bases, V lost 5 bases, and 14 bases had no gene match. The CDR3 sequence is 17 residues long. Per germline, CDR1 SEHNR and CDR2 FQNEAQ (reference sequence). The CDR3 sequence is CASSLSIWDRGLETQYF. CDR3 sequence (DNA): TGTGCCAGCAGCCTTAGTATCTGGGACAGGGGTTTGGAGACCCAGTACTTC.

This clonotype occurred many times. The chain employs TRBV9 and TRBJ1-2, with D perhaps TRBD1 (6 bases). The V gene's germline CDR1 is SGDLS and CDR2 YYNGEE. V lost 0 bases and J lost 4, with 7 bases in between. CDR3 length: 13 amino acids. DNA of the CDR3: TGTGCCAGCAGCGTAGGGGACACCTATGGCTACACCTTC. Translation gives CASSVGDTYGYTF. Full variable domain (rest looked up from reference TRBV9 and TRBJ1-2): DSGVTQTPKHLITATGQRVTLRCSPRSGDLSVYWYQQSLDQGLQFLIQYYNGEERAKGNILERFSAQQFPDLHSELNLSSLELGDSALYFCASSVGDTYGYTFGSGTRLTVV.

The genes are TRBV28 and TRBJ1-5; 8 positions agree with TRBD1. Germline trimming cut 5 bases from V and 3 bases from J; bases unmatched to any gene: 3. This CDR3 is built from 14 residues. Germline V gives CDR1 MDHEN, CDR2 SYDVKM. The CDR3 sequence is CASSQGAVNQPQHF. Here the CDR3 DNA reads TGTGCCAGCAGTCAGGGGGCGGTCAATCAGCCCCAGCATTTT.

This clonotype was counted many times. The chain employs TRBV6-1 and TRBJ2-5; TRBD1 is a possible D gene (5 bases). V shed 8 bases and J shed 0 bases, with 16 bases lying between them. Germline values: CDR1 MNHNS, CDR2 SASEGT. The CDR3 covers 15 residues. This CDR3 reads CASLPRAPHQETQYF. The DNA of the CDR3 is TGTGCCAGCCTGCCCAGGGCCCCACACCAAGAGACCCAGTACTTC.

This clonotype counts as medium-sized. This sequence joins TRBV7-2 and TRBJ1-2; D might be TRBD1 (5 bases). The CDR3 has 13 residues. The germline V gene has CDR1 SGHTA and CDR2 FQGNSA. The V end lost 5 bases, the J end lost 5 bases, and 12 bases lay between the germline ends. The CDR3 is CASSPTGGYGYTF. CDR3 coding DNA: TGTGCCAGCAGCCCAACAGGAGGTTATGGCTACACCTTC.

This clonotype was seen many times. The chain carries TRBV20-1 and TRBJ2-7, with 7 bases that match TRBD1. The ends lost 6 bases at V and 4 bases at J; junction bases unmatched: 12. The CDR3 is 14 amino acids. Germline-derived CDR1 and CDR2 are DFQATT and SNEGSKA (reference sequence). The CDR3 bases are TGCAGTGCCGAAACAGGGGAAACTAAATACGAGCAGTACTTC. Protein sequence: CSAETGETKYEQYF.

The genes are TRBV25-1 and TRBJ1-2; D is ambiguous. This CDR3 is built from 18 residues. The germline CDR1 and CDR2 sequences are MGHDK and SYGVNS. V shed 7 bases and J shed 0 bases, with 24 bases lying between them. CDR3 nucleotides: TGTGCCAGCAAGGGAGATGTGGCAGGTTTAGATACTAACTATGGCTACACCTTC. As protein: CASKGDVAGLDTNYGYTF.

In its sample, this clonotype was seen many times. The chain employs TRBV7-2 and TRBJ2-5, with D possibly being TRBD2 (6 bases). Germline V lookup: CDR1 SGHTA, CDR2 FQGNSA. The CDR3 runs 23 residues. Trimming cost V 4 bases and J 0 bases, with 36 bases left between them. CDR3 nucleotide sequence: TGTGCCAGCAGCTGTAGGGGCGTAGTAGGTTGTGGGGACCAGCGGGTGTACCAAGAGACCCAGTACTTC. Its protein product is CASSCRGVVGCGDQRVYQETQYF.

In the case of this clonotype: It may be a read error: a sequence one base away is much more abundant. This chain connects TRBV24-1 to TRBJ2-7; 7 bases agree with TRBD2. Germline CDR1 KGHDR, CDR2 SFDVKD. V lost 11 bases, J lost 2 bases, and 11 bases stayed unmatched. The CDR3 length is 14 residues. CDR3 protein: CASSPLAGPYEQYF. The CDR3 bases are TGTGCCAGCAGCCCATTAGCGGGTCCCTACGAGCAGTACTTC.

Worth noting for this clonotype: The conserved closing phenylalanine or tryptophan is absent in this CDR3, likely reflecting a read error. The chain couples TRBV7-8 to TRBJ2-7, with D perhaps given as TRBD1 or TRBD2 (5 bases each). Germline assignment: CDR1 SGHVS and CDR2 FQNEAQ. The CDR3 consists of 14 residues. Trimming removed 4 bases from V and 7 bases from J, with 17 bases in between. The CDR3 here is CASSSGQGGSEQYL. The CDR3 coding sequence is TGTGCCAGCAGCTCGGGGCAGGGCGGTTCGGAGCAGTACCTC.

About this clonotype itself: This may come from a read error, since a much larger clone is one base off. The V call is TRBV5-6, the J call TRBJ1-5; D is perhaps TRBD1 (5 bases). In germline, CDR1 is SGHDT, CDR2 YYEEEE. V lost 4 bases, J lost 0 bases, and 17 bases lay in between. The CDR3 sequence is 17 residues long. This CDR3 reads CASSRRDGAYSNQPQHF. The CDR3 nucleotides are TGTGCCAGCAGCCGCCGGGACGGGGCCTATAGCAATCAGCCCCAGCATTTT.

For this clonotype: The junction shows a germline mismatch at one end, possibly a read error. The genes are TRBV20-1 and TRBJ1-2; D may be TRBD1 (5 bases). The CDR3 runs 12 residues. CDR1 is DFQATT and CDR2 is SNEGSKA in the germline V gene (reference sequence). This CDR3 is CSARGGAYGSTF. The CDR3 nucleotides are TGCAGTGCTAGAGGCGGGGCCTATGGCTCCACCTTC.

This clonotype was seen only a few times. The CDR3 DNA reads TGTGCCAGCAGTGAATTAACGCAGGGCCCTCCTGGGGAGCAGTACTTC. Its translation: CASSELTQGPPGEQYF. The rearrangement joins TRBV6-1 to TRBJ2-7, with a weak D call TRBD1 (5 bases). Germline assignment: CDR1 MNHNS and CDR2 SASEGT. Between the trimmed V and J ends, which lost 2 bases and 7 bases, there was a span of 21 bases. CDR3 size: 16 residues.

To note about this clonotype: A clone one base away is much larger, so this may be a read error. The chain links TRBV20-1 to TRBJ1-3; no clear D. V shed 7 bases and J shed 0 bases, with 16 bases lying between them. Germline CDR1 reads DFQATT; CDR2 reads SNEGSKA (reference sequence). The CDR3 covers 15 residues. CDR3 in DNA: TGCAGTGTCCCCGGCTACCAGAGCTCTGGAAACACCATATATTTT. This translates into CSVPGYQSSGNTIYF.

This clonotype was counted at least ten times. This CDR3 is CASSISARNEQYF. DNA for the CDR3: TGTGCCAGCAGCATTAGCGCTCGGAACGAGCAGTACTTC. The V gene is TRBV7-9, the J gene TRBJ2-7; D may be TRBD2 (5 bases). The CDR3 has 13 residues. CDR1 and CDR2 (germline): SEHNR, FQNEAQ (reference sequence). The V end was cut by 5 bases, the J end by 5 bases, with 13 bases between.

This rearrangement joins TRBV25-1 to TRBJ2-2; D unresolved. CDR3 size: 14 residues. CDR1 and CDR2 (germline): MGHDK, SYGVNS. V lost 2 bases and J lost 5, with 9 bases in between. The CDR3 DNA reads as TGTGCCAGCAGTGAACAAAGGGTAACCGGGGAGCTGTTTTTT. The encoded protein is CASSEQRVTGELFF.

A word on this clonotype: A read error may be the cause here, since a much bigger clone is one base away. The chain uses TRBV11-1 and TRBJ2-3, with 7 bases identical to TRBD1. The CDR3 runs 13 residues. Germline V lookup: CDR1 SGHAT, CDR2 FQDESV (reference sequence). In DNA form, the CDR3 reads TGTGCCAGCAGAGGTAGGACAGGAGGTACGCAGTGTTTT. Translated, it gives CASRGRTGGTQCF.

The count of this clonotype is one. A junction end diverges from the germline sequence, so it may reflect a read error. This sequence joins TRBV7-7 and TRBJ2-2; D perhaps matches TRBD1 (5 bases). Germline CDR1 is SSHAT and CDR2 is FNYEAQ (reference sequence). The CDR3 covers 18 residues. The CDR3 sequence: CASSLMEIRRADTRELFF. DNA for the CDR3: TGTGCTAGCAGCCTCATGGAAATCCGTCGCGCGGACACCCGGGAGCTGTTTTTT.

This clonotype was seen many times. This chain uses TRBV7-2 with TRBJ1-3, with D possibly matching TRBD1 (5 bases). This CDR3 is 13 amino acids long. The germline gives CDR1 SGHTA, CDR2 FQGNSA. The V and J ends lost 5 bases and 13 bases respectively, with 18 bases between them. Here the CDR3 DNA reads TGTGCCAGCAGCGCGGGGACGGGGTATCGAATATATTTT. Translating gives CASSAGTGYRIYF.

For this clonotype: This could be a read error, since a much larger clone is one nucleotide away. This chain joins TRBV3-1 and TRBJ1-4; 7 positions match TRBD1. The CDR3 is 16 amino acids. The germline V gene encodes CDR1 LGHDT and CDR2 YNNKEL (reference sequence). The CDR3 DNA reads TGTGCCAGCAGCCATGGAGACAGGGCGGGGAGAGAAAAACCGTTTTTT. Its protein is CASSHGDRAGREKPFF.

In this sample, this clonotype turned up many times. V and J are TRBV7-9 and TRBJ2-3, with 9 positions matching TRBD2. With 5 bases clipped from V and 6 bases from J, the junction kept 9 bases outside the gene matches. CDR3 size: 15 residues. Germline lookup yields CDR1 SEHNR and CDR2 FQNEAQ (reference sequence). The CDR3 region is CASSLLSGGVDTQYF. CDR3 sequence (DNA): TGTGCCAGCAGCCTCCTTAGCGGGGGTGTGGATACGCAGTATTTT. The variable domain in full, with the rest retrieved from reference TRBV7-9 and TRBJ2-3, is DTGVSQNPRHKITKRGQNVTFRCDPISEHNRLYWYRQTLGQGPEFLTYFQNEAQLEKSRLLSDRFSAERPKGSFSTLEIQRTEQGDSAMYLCASSLLSGGVDTQYFGPGTRLTVL.

At least ten counts were recorded for this clonotype. The V call is TRBV20-1, the J call TRBJ2-5; D possibly corresponds to TRBD2 (5 bases). The CDR3 extends over 15 amino acids. The ends were cut back, 5 bases at V and 1 base at J, with 17 bases in the middle. The germline gives CDR1 DFQATT, CDR2 SNEGSKA (reference sequence). The CDR3, as DNA: TGCAGTGCTGGGCTGTATGCGGGCTCCCAAGAGACCCAGTACTTC. This codes for CSAGLYAGSQETQYF.

This clonotype appeared many times. This CDR3 fails to terminate in the conserved phenylalanine or tryptophan, so it likely reflects a read error. The chain couples TRBV2 to TRBJ2-7; D gene uncertain. V was shortened by 8 bases and J by 3 bases, with 8 bases between the two germline ends. The CDR3 has 11 residues. Germline values: CDR1 SNHLY, CDR2 FYNNEI. The DNA of the CDR3 is TGTGCCAGCCGCAGGAGCTACGAGCAGTACCTC. This sequence encodes CASRRSYEQYL.